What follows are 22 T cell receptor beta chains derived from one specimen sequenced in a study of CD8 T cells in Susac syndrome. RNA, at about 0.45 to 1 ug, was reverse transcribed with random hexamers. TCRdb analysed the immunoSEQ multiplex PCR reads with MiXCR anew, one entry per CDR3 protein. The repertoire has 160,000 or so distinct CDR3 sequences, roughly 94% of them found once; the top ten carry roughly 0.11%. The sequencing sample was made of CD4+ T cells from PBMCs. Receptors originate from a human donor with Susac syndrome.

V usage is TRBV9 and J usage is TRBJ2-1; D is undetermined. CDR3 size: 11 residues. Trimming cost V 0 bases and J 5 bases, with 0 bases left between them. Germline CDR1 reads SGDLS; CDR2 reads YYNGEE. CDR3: CASSVDNEQFF. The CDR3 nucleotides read TGTGCCAGCAGCGTAGACAATGAGCAGTTCTTC.

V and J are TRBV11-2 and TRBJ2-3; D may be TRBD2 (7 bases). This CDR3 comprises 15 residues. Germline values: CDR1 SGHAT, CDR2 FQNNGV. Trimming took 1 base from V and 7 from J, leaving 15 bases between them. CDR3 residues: CASSLGGGGSYTQYF. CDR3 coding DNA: TGTGCCAGCAGCTTAGGAGGCGGGGGCTCCTATACGCAGTATTTT.

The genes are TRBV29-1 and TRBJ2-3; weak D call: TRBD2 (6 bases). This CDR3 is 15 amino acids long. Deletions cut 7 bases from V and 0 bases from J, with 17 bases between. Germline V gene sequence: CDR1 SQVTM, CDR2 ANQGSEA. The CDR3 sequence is CSAHGGAASTDTQYF. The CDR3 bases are TGCAGCGCCCATGGCGGGGCCGCTAGCACAGATACGCAGTATTTT.

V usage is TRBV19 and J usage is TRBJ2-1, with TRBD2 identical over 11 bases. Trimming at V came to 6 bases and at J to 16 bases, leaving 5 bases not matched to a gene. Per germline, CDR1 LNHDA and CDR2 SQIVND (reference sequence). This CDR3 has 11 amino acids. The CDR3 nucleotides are TGTGCCAGTAGGAGTAGCGGGGGGGAATTCTTC. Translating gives CASRSSGGEFF.

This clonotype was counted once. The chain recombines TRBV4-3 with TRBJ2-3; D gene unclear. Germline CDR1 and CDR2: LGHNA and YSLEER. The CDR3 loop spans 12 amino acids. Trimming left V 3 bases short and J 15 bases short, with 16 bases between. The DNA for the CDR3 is TGCGCCAGCAGCCACGACCGGGCCCGCCTTTATTTT. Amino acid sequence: CASSHDRARLYF.

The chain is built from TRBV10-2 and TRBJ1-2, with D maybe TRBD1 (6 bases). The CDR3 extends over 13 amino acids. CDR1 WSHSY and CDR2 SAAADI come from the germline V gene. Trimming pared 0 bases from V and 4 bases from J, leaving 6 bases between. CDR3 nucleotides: TGCGCCAGCAGTGAGTCAGGGGGCTATGGCTACACCTTC. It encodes CASSESGGYGYTF.

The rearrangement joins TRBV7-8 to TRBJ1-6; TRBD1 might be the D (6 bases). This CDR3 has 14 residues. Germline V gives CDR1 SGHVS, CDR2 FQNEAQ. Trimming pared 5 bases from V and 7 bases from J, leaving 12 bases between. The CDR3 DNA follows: TGTGCCAGCAGCCCGAGGGGGATCAATTCACCCCTCCACTTT. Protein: CASSPRGINSPLHF. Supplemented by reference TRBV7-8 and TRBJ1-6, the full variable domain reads GAGVSQSPRYKVAKRGQDVALRCDPISGHVSLFWYQQALGQGPEFLTYFQNEAQLDKSGLPSDRFFAERPEGSVSTLKIQRTQQEDSAVYLCASSPRGINSPLHFGNGTRLTVT.

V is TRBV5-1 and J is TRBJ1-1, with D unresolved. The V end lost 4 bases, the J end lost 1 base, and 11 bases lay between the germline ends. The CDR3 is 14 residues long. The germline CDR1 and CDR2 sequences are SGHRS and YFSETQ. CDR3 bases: TGCGCCAGCAGCCCTTTAAGCCAGAACACTGAAGCTTTCTTT. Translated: CASSPLSQNTEAFF.

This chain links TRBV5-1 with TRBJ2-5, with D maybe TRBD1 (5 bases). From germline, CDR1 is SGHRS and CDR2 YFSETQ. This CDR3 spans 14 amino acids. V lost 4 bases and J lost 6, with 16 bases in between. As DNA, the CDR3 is TGCGCCAGCAGCGTGACACAGGAACCAAAGACCCAGTACTTC. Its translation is CASSVTQEPKTQYF.

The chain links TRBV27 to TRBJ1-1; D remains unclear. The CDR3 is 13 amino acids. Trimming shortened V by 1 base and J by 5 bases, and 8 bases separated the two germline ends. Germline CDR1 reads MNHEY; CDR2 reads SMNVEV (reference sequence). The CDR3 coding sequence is TGTGCCAGCAGTTTATTCCCCGAAACTGAAGCTTTCTTT. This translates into CASSLFPETEAFF.

In DNA form, the CDR3 reads TGTGCCAGCAGTCGCCTCCGGGAGACCCAGTACTTC. Translated, it gives CASSRLRETQYF. This chain uses TRBV6-5 with TRBJ2-5; D gene unclear. V was clipped by 5 bases and J by 5 bases, with 9 bases between them. Germline V gives CDR1 MNHEY, CDR2 SVGAGI. The CDR3 totals 12 residues.

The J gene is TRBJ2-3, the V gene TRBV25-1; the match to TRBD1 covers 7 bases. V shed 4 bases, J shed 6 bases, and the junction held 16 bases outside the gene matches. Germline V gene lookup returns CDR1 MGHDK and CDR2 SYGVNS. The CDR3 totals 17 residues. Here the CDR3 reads CASSAQRSGQAIDTQYF. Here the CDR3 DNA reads TGTGCCAGCAGTGCCCAAAGATCAGGACAGGCTATCGATACGCAGTATTTT.

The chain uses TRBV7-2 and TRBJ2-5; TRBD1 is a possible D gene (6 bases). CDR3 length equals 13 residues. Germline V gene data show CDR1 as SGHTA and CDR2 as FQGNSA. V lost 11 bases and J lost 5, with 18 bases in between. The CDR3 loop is CAVSLGAAETQYF. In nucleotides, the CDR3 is TGTGCCGTATCCCTGGGGGCCGCGGAGACCCAGTACTTC.

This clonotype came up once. The chain's CDR3 is CASSLGIQPRGGQTDTQYF. The CDR3 nucleotides read TGTGCCAGCAGCTTGGGGATCCAACCCCGGGGGGGCCAGACAGATACGCAGTATTTT. The chain employs TRBV5-4 and TRBJ2-3; 8 nucleotides agree with TRBD2. CDR1 SGHNT and CDR2 YYREEE come from the germline V gene (reference sequence). Trimming at V came to 0 bases and at J to 3 bases, leaving 15 bases not matched to a gene. CDR3 length: 19 amino acids.

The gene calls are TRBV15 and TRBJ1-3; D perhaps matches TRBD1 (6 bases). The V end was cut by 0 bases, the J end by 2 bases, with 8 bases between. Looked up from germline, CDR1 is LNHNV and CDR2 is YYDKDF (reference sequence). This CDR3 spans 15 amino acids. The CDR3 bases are TGTGCCACCAGCAGAGATCCAGGGGCTGGAAACACCATATATTTT. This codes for CATSRDPGAGNTIYF.

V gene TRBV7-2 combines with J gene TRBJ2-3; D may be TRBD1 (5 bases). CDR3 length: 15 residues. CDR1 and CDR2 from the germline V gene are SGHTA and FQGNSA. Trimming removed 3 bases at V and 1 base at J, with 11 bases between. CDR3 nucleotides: TGTGCCAGCAGCTTCGGACACAAACGCACAGATACGCAGTATTTT. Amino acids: CASSFGHKRTDTQYF. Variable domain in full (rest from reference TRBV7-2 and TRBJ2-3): GAGVSQSPSNKVTEKGKDVELRCDPISGHTALYWYRQSLGQGLEFLIYFQGNSAPDKSGLPSDRFSAERTGGSVSTLTIQRTQQEDSAVYLCASSFGHKRTDTQYFGPGTRLTVL.

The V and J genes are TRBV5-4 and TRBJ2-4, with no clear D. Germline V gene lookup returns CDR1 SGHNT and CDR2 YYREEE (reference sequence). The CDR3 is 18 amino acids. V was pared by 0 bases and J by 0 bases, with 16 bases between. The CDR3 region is CASSLGGQIPLAKNIQYF. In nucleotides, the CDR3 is TGTGCCAGCAGCTTGGGTGGGCAGATACCTTTAGCCAAAAACATTCAGTACTTC.

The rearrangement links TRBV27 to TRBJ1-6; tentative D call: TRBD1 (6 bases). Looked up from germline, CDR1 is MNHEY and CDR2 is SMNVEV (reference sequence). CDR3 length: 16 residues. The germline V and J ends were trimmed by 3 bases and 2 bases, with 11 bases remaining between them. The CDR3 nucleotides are TGTGCCAGCAGTTTGTTAGGACAGACCTATAATTCACCCCTCCACTTT. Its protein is CASSLLGQTYNSPLHF.

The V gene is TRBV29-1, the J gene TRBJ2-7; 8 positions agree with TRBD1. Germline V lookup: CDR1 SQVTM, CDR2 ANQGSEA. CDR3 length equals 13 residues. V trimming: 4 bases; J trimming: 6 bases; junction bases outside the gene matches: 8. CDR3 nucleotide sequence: TGCAGCGTTGCCTGGGACAGGCCGCGCGAGCAGTACTTC. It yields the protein CSVAWDRPREQYF.

The CDR3 here is CASSQDENTIYF. The CDR3 nucleotides are TGTGCCAGCAGCCAAGATGAGAACACCATATATTTT. The J gene is TRBJ1-3, the V gene TRBV4-2; no clear D. Germline assignment: CDR1 LGHNA and CDR2 YNFKEQ. V was clipped by 0 bases and J by 7 bases, with 4 bases between them. The CDR3 extends over 12 amino acids.

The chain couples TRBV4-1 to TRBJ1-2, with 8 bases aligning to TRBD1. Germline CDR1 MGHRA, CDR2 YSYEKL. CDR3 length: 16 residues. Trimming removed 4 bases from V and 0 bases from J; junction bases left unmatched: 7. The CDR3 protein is CASSRGTGETNYGYTF. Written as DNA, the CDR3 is TGCGCCAGCAGCCGAGGGACAGGCGAAACTAACTATGGCTACACCTTC.

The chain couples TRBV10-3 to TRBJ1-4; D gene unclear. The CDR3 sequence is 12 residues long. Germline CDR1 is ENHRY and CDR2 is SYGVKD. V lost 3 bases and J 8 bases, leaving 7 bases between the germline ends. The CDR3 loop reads CAISEGGEKLFF. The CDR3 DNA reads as TGTGCCATCAGTGAAGGTGGCGAAAAACTGTTTTTT.